Below are 4 T cell receptor beta chains sequenced from a single sample in a study of blood T cell repertoires in COVID-19. Using immunoSEQ multiplex PCR, the repertoire was profiled, and TCRdb retains in-frame clones only, with some absent. Here the sample spans about 80,000 clones, roughly 87% being singletons. Sequencing input: peripheral blood. The receptors here all came from a man between 65 and 85 years old with acute or convalescent COVID-19.

V gene TRBV19 combines with J gene TRBJ2-5; 10 positions match TRBD2. The CDR3 length is 15 residues. In germline, CDR1 is LNHDA, CDR2 SQIVND (reference sequence). J gave up 1 base and V 2 bases, and 1 base lay outside the gene matches. In DNA, the CDR3 is TGTGCCAGTAGTATACAGCGGGGGGGCCAAGAGACCCAGTACTTC. It specifies CASSIQRGGQETQYF.

The rearrangement joins TRBV12-3 or TRBV12-4 to TRBJ1-1; no clear D. There are 13 residues in the CDR3. Trimming cost V 3 bases and J 4 bases, with 9 bases left between them. The CDR3 nucleotides read TGTGCCAGCAGTTTTTCGGTGAGCACTGAAGCTTTCTTT. This encodes CASSFSVSTEAFF.

CDR3: CASSSSAGRAEAFF. CDR3 DNA: TGTGCCAGTAGTTCATCCGCGGGGCGCGCTGAAGCTTTCTTT. The chain is built from TRBV19 and TRBJ1-1, with D possibly TRBD1 on 5 matching bases. Trimming cost V 5 bases and J 6 bases, with 16 bases left between them. The length of the CDR3 is 14 residues. Germline V lookup: CDR1 LNHDA, CDR2 SQIVND (reference sequence).

The chain recombines TRBV7-9 with TRBJ1-3; D gene uncertain. V shed 7 bases and J shed 1 base, with 20 bases lying between them. CDR3 size: 17 residues. Germline V CDR1 and CDR2: SEHNR, FQNEAQ (reference sequence). As DNA, the CDR3 is TGTGCCAGCAAACCATGGGCCCCGGGAGCTTCTGGAAACACCATATATTTT. Its translation is CASKPWAPGASGNTIYF. Full variable domain (remainder filled in from reference TRBV7-9 and TRBJ1-3): DTGVSQNPRHKITKRGQNVTFRCDPISEHNRLYWYRQTLGQGPEFLTYFQNEAQLEKSRLLSDRFSAERPKGSFSTLEIQRTEQGDSAMYLCASKPWAPGASGNTIYFGEGSWLTVV.